The present T cell receptor beta chain was sequenced within a study of regulatory T cells in long-lasting Graves disease. A few counts support this clonotype. Its target is not known. Germline V CDR1 and CDR2: ENHRY, SYGVKD. This CDR3 has 13 residues. Trimming took 10 bases from V and 5 from J, leaving 14 bases between them. Library construction for TCR beta used iRepertoire HTBI primers and Arm-PCR of CDR3 regions. Each CDR3 protein gets one entry after TCRdb re-called the multiplex PCR reads with MiXCR. The table shows about 420,000 distinct CDR3 sequences, with roughly 17% occurring only once. Whole-study results and caveats: Among samples with persistent disease, TRBV28, TRBJ1-2 and TRBJ2-5 were favored. Less diverse TCR repertoires were seen in persistent Graves' patients than in newly diagnosed ones. Sampling was limited to peripheral blood rather than thyroid tissue.

The sample's time point: newly diagnosed GD, antithyroid drugs for less than 3 months. Scientists built the TCR library using RNA that was extracted from PBMCs. This sample also appeared in a second study, on T cells in Graves' hyperthyroidism and ophthalmopathy.

This clonotype was obtained from a woman younger than 30 with Graves disease. The chain couples TRBV10-3 to TRBJ1-4; D uncertain. The sequencing used peripheral blood mononuclear cells (PBMCs), collected at new diagnosis, from a patient treated with antithyroid drugs. The CDR3 coding sequence is TGTGCCACCAACAATGATGGAAATGAAAAACTGTTTTTT. Amino acid sequence: CATNNDGNEKLFF.